A single sample is the source of the 27 T cell receptor beta chains below, sequenced in a study of T cell responses to AZD1222 COVID-19 vaccine. Using immunoSEQ multiplex PCR, the repertoire was profiled, and TCRdb retains in-frame clones only, with some absent. The sample yields fewer than 120,000 clones, approximately 90% seen once. This material consisted of peripheral blood, taken on day 0 of AZD1222 vaccination. The receptor source for this set is an adult in good health.

The chain joins TRBV30 to TRBJ1-2; D uncertain. Germline CDR1 and CDR2: GTSNPN and SVGIG (reference sequence). Between the trimmed V and J ends, which lost 5 bases and 5 bases, there was a span of 15 bases. The CDR3 totals 13 residues. For the CDR3, the DNA is TGTGCCTGGCTAAGACCTGTTCCTTATGGCTACACCTTC. It translates to CAWLRPVPYGYTF.

This clone was detected once. This chain connects TRBV9 to TRBJ2-2; D gene ambiguous. Trimming took 7 bases from V and 2 from J, leaving 9 bases between them. This CDR3 contains 13 residues. CDR1 is SGDLS, CDR2 YYNGEE, per germline. Here the CDR3 DNA reads TGTGCCAGCCAACAGAAAAACACCGGGGAGCTGTTTTTT. Protein product: CASQQKNTGELFF.

This clone was picked up one time. V usage is TRBV28 and J usage is TRBJ1-1, with D unresolved. Germline V CDR1 and CDR2: MDHEN, SYDVKM. Trimming took off 2 bases at V and 2 bases at J, with 9 bases between the two ends. The CDR3 contains 14 residues. For the CDR3, the DNA is TGTGCCAGCAGTTTAAGTACGAGAAACACTGAAGCTTTCTTT. This translates into CASSLSTRNTEAFF.

The rearrangement joins TRBV19 to TRBJ2-1; D gene uncertain. V was trimmed by 1 base and J by 13 bases, leaving 17 bases between them. CDR3 length equals 14 residues. Germline CDR1 and CDR2: LNHDA and SQIVND (reference sequence). CDR3 region: CASSIGGVSSSQFF. DNA for the CDR3: TGTGCCAGTAGTATAGGGGGTGTCTCGAGTAGCCAGTTCTTC.

The J gene is TRBJ2-3, the V gene TRBV18; D remains ambiguous. CDR1 KGHSH and CDR2 LQKENI come from the germline V gene. The CDR3 contains 14 residues. The ends were cut back, 3 bases at V and 1 base at J, with 8 bases in the middle. DNA of the CDR3: TGTGCCAGCTCACCCTCCGTGCGCACAGATACGCAGTATTTT. It specifies CASSPSVRTDTQYF.

Points on this clone: Other DNA variants within this sample encode the same CDR3. The chain links TRBV6-5 to TRBJ1-2; 11 bases are a match to TRBD1. Trimming at V came to 0 bases and at J to 5 bases, leaving 5 bases not matched to a gene. Germline V CDR1 and CDR2: MNHEY, SVGAGI. The length of the CDR3 is 16 residues. CDR3 sequence reads: CASSYSRTGGGYGYTF. The CDR3 DNA reads as TGTGCCAGCAGTTACTCGAGGACAGGGGGCGGTTATGGCTACACCTTC.

The chain is built from TRBV5-6 and TRBJ2-4; D is possibly TRBD1 or TRBD2 (5 bases each). Germline assignment: CDR1 SGHDT and CDR2 YYEEEE. The CDR3 has 14 amino acids. Trimming took 3 bases from V and 0 from J, leaving 7 bases between them. The CDR3 sequence is CASSSGLAKNIQYF. CDR3 coding DNA: TGTGCCAGCAGCTCGGGGCTAGCCAAAAACATTCAGTACTTC.

J is TRBJ2-3 and V is TRBV6-4; 10 bases fit TRBD2. The trim removed 2 bases at V and 5 bases at J, leaving 4 bases unmatched. Germline lookup yields CDR1 MRHNA and CDR2 SNTAGT. The CDR3 totals 15 residues. CDR3: CASSDASGGLDTQYF. CDR3 bases: TGTGCCAGCAGTGACGCTAGCGGGGGCCTAGATACGCAGTATTTT.

The rearrangement links TRBV2 to TRBJ1-2, with TRBD1 matching 7 bases. The germline V gene encodes CDR1 SNHLY and CDR2 FYNNEI. V shed 6 bases and J 0 bases; nucleotides not matched to a gene: 7. CDR3 length: 15 residues. The chain's CDR3 is CASRRGQAANYGYTF. The CDR3 DNA reads as TGTGCCAGCAGGCGAGGACAGGCGGCTAACTATGGCTACACCTTC.

Concerning this clone itself: Other DNA sequences within the sample encode an identical CDR3. The rearrangement links TRBV2 to TRBJ2-1; D might be TRBD1 (6 bases). The CDR3 runs to 13 residues. CDR1 is SNHLY, CDR2 FYNNEI, per germline. Here the CDR3 DNA reads TGTGCTTCAAGGGGGTCACCCTACAATGAGCAGTTCTTC. Residues: CASRGSPYNEQFF.

This clone was counted between two and nine times. The chain is built from TRBV5-1 and TRBJ2-3, with D perhaps matching TRBD2 (5 bases). This CDR3 spans 14 amino acids. The germline V gene has CDR1 SGHRS and CDR2 YFSETQ. The germline V and J ends were trimmed by 0 bases and 0 bases, with 5 bases remaining between them. The CDR3 is CASSLGTSTDTQYF. The CDR3 bases are TGCGCCAGCAGCTTGGGGACTAGCACAGATACGCAGTATTTT.

This chain uses TRBV3-1 (or the pseudogene TRBV3-2) with TRBJ1-1; possibly TRBD1 for D (6 bases). The CDR3 is made up of 14 amino acids. Deletions cut 1 base from V and 13 bases from J, with 19 bases between. CDR1 and CDR2 from the germline V gene are LGHDT and YNNKEL (reference sequence). CDR3 nucleotide sequence: TGTGCCAGCAGCCAAGGAGAGGGGGGGACGCCCGGTTTCTTT. Its translation is CASSQGEGGTPGFF.

The V gene is TRBV19, the J gene TRBJ1-1; the D is unclear. The ends were cut back, 1 base at V and 3 bases at J, with 9 bases in the middle. CDR1 LNHDA and CDR2 SQIVND come from the germline V gene (reference sequence). The length of the CDR3 is 14 residues. The CDR3 nucleotides are TGTGCCAGTAGTATAGCCTCGCGGGACACTGAAGCTTTCTTT. It is translated as CASSIASRDTEAFF. Full variable domain (outside the CDR3, taken from reference TRBV19 and TRBJ1-1): DGGITQSPKYLFRKEGQNVTLSCEQNLNHDAMYWYRQDPGQGLRLIYYSQIVNDFQKGDIAEGYSVSREKKESFPLTVTSAQKNPTAFYLCASSIASRDTEAFFGQGTRLTVV.

The V call is TRBV2, the J call TRBJ2-2; D is tentatively TRBD1 or TRBD2 (5 bases each). The germline V gene has CDR1 SNHLY and CDR2 FYNNEI. This CDR3 has 15 amino acids. V shed 1 base and J shed 4 bases, with 10 bases lying between them. The CDR3 DNA reads TGTGCCAGCAGTGAAGGGGACGACCTCACCGGGGAGCTGTTTTTT. This translates into CASSEGDDLTGELFF.

This chain uses TRBV10-3 with TRBJ1-2; D uncertain. With 3 bases removed from V and 4 bases from J, the gap between germline ends came to 15 bases. The germline V gene has CDR1 ENHRY and CDR2 SYGVKD. The CDR3 has 15 amino acids. CDR3 protein: CAISETPPNRYGYTF. The CDR3 nucleotides read TGTGCCATCAGTGAAACTCCCCCGAATCGCTATGGCTACACCTTC.

The chain links TRBV28 to TRBJ1-1; a weak D match, TRBD1 (5 bases). Germline V gives CDR1 MDHEN, CDR2 SYDVKM. The CDR3 has 15 residues. Trimming took 5 bases from V and 4 from J, leaving 17 bases between them. In nucleotides, the CDR3 is TGTGCCAGCAGTCCCCGGACACCAGGGATCACTGAAGCTTTCTTT. Protein product: CASSPRTPGITEAFF.

The chain employs TRBV19 and TRBJ2-2; D possibly corresponds to TRBD1 (6 bases). Germline V gene sequence: CDR1 LNHDA, CDR2 SQIVND (reference sequence). The CDR3 sequence is 15 residues long. Trimming removed 6 bases from V and 5 bases from J, with 16 bases in between. For the CDR3, the DNA is TGTGCCAGTAGGCCATTGGACAGATCGACCGGGGAGCTGTTTTTT. Residues: CASRPLDRSTGELFF. Complete variable domain (other parts from reference TRBV19 and TRBJ2-2): DGGITQSPKYLFRKEGQNVTLSCEQNLNHDAMYWYRQDPGQGLRLIYYSQIVNDFQKGDIAEGYSVSREKKESFPLTVTSAQKNPTAFYLCASRPLDRSTGELFFGEGSRLTVL.

As concerns this clone: This same CDR3 is encoded by further DNA sequences in the sample. J is TRBJ2-2 and V is TRBV12-5; D uncertain. Germline loops: CDR1 LGHNT, CDR2 FRNRAP. V was clipped by 6 bases and J by 3 bases, with 11 bases between them. The length of the CDR3 is 14 residues. Written as DNA, the CDR3 is TGTGCTAGTGGCCCGGACGGATACACCGGGGAGCTGTTTTTT. This gives the protein CASGPDGYTGELFF.

J is TRBJ1-2 and V is TRBV5-8; D is uncertain. This CDR3 contains 13 residues. With 0 bases removed from V and 8 bases from J, the gap between germline ends came to 11 bases. The germline gives CDR1 SGHTS, CDR2 YDEGEE. CDR3 nucleotide sequence: TGTGCCAGCAGCTTGGTTCGGGTCACGGGCTACACCTTC. Translated, it gives CASSLVRVTGYTF.

V and J are TRBV19 and TRBJ1-5; D unclear. The V and J ends lost 5 bases and 3 bases respectively, with 8 bases between them. CDR1 is LNHDA and CDR2 is SQIVND in the germline V gene (reference sequence). CDR3 length equals 13 residues. CDR3 amino acids: CASSATINQPQHF. CDR3 bases: TGTGCCAGTAGTGCCACAATCAATCAGCCCCAGCATTTT.

This sequence joins TRBV7-9 and TRBJ2-2; D may be TRBD1 (6 bases). The CDR3 sequence is 14 residues long. Germline CDR1 is SEHNR and CDR2 is FQNEAQ (reference sequence). Trimming shortened V by 3 bases and J by 6 bases, and 11 bases separated the two germline ends. CDR3 DNA: TGTGCCAGCAGCTTTAGACAGGACGCCGGGGAGCTGTTTTTT. The encoded protein is CASSFRQDAGELFF.

The chain carries TRBV20-1 and TRBJ2-4; no reliable D call. Trimming removed 2 bases at V and 9 bases at J, with 8 bases between. The CDR3 covers 11 residues. CDR1 DFQATT and CDR2 SNEGSKA come from the germline V gene (reference sequence). For the CDR3, the DNA is TGCAGTGCTAGATTGGAGTCCATTCAGTACTTC. This encodes CSARLESIQYF.

This clone was recorded only once. V and J are TRBV7-8 and TRBJ1-2, with 7 nucleotides matching TRBD1. The CDR3 is made up of 13 amino acids. V was pared by 5 bases and J by 2 bases, with 2 bases of the junction left unmatched. The germline CDR1 and CDR2 sequences are SGHVS and FQNEAQ. CDR3 sequence reads: CASSPGQNYGYTF. The CDR3 coding sequence is TGTGCCAGCAGCCCGGGACAGAACTATGGCTACACCTTC.

The rearrangement joins TRBV7-9 to TRBJ2-1; 9 bases align to TRBD1. Germline V gene data show CDR1 as SEHNR and CDR2 as FQNEAQ (reference sequence). The CDR3 runs to 14 residues. The V gene end was trimmed by 3 bases and the J gene end by 7 bases; junction bases not matched to a gene: 4. The CDR3 here is CASSFWTGENEQFF. The CDR3 DNA sequence: TGTGCCAGCAGCTTCTGGACAGGGGAGAATGAGCAGTTCTTC.

V usage is TRBV14 and J usage is TRBJ2-1, with D perhaps given as TRBD1 or TRBD2 (5 bases each). Germline V lookup: CDR1 SGHDN, CDR2 FVKESK. Trimming removed 1 base from V and 1 base from J, with 11 bases in between. The CDR3 contains 16 residues. In DNA, the CDR3 is TGTGCCAGCAGCCAAGGGACGGGGCGGTCCTACAATGAGCAGTTCTTC. The encoded protein is CASSQGTGRSYNEQFF.

The V call is TRBV2, the J call TRBJ1-1; D is uncertain. This CDR3 spans 12 amino acids. The V gene lost 2 bases and the J gene lost 5 bases, with 6 bases spanning the gap. CDR1 is SNHLY, CDR2 FYNNEI, per germline. CDR3 protein: CASSESQTEAFF. CDR3 coding DNA: TGTGCCAGCAGTGAAAGCCAGACTGAAGCTTTCTTT.

This clone has just one count. The chain is built from TRBV5-1 and TRBJ1-2; possibly TRBD1 for D (6 bases). V lost 4 bases to trimming and J lost 4 bases, with 17 bases between them. Germline assignment: CDR1 SGHRS and CDR2 YFSETQ. The CDR3 totals 15 residues. The CDR3 region is CASSPGTGSFYGYTF. CDR3 coding DNA: TGCGCCAGCAGCCCAGGCACAGGGTCTTTCTATGGCTACACCTTC.